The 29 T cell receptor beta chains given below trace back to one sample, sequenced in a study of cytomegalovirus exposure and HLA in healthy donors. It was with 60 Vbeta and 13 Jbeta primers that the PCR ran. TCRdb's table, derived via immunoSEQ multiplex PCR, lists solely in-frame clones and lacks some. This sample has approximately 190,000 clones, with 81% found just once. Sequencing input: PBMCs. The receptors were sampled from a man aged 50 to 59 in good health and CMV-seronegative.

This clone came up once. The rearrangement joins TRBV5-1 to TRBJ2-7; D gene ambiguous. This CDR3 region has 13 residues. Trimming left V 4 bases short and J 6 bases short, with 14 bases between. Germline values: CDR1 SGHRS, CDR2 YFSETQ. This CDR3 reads CASSLSSSGEQYF. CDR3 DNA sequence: TGCGCCAGCAGCCTTTCCTCCTCGGGCGAGCAGTACTTC.

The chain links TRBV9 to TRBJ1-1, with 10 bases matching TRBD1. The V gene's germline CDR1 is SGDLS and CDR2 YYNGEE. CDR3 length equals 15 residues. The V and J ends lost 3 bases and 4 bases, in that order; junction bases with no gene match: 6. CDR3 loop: CASSAGQGIGTEAFF. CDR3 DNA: TGTGCCAGCAGCGCGGGACAGGGGATTGGCACTGAAGCTTTCTTT.

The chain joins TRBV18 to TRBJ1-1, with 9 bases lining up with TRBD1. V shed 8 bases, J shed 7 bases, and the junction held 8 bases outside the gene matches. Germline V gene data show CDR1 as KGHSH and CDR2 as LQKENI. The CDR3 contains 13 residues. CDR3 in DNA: TGTGCCAGCCGCCAAGACAGGGGGGGTGAAGCTTTCTTT. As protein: CASRQDRGGEAFF.

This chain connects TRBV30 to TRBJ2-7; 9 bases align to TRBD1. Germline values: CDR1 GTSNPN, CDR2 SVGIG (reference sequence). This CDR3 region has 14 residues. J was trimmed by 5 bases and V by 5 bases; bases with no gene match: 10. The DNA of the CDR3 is TGTGCCTGGGGGCGACAGGGGGTAGGCCACGAGCAGTACTTC. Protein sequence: CAWGRQGVGHEQYF.

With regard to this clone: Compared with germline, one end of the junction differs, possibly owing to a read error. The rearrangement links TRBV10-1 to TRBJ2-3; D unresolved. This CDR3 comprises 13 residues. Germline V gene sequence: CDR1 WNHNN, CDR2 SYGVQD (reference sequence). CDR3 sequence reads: CASGEATGDTQYF. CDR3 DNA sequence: TGCGCCAGCGGTGAAGCTACTGGAGATACGCAGTATTTT.

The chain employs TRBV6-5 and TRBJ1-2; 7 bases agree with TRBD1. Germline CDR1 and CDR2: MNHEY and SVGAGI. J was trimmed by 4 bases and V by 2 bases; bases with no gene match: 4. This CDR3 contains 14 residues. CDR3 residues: CASSYRTGSYGYTF. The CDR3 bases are TGTGCCAGCAGTTACAGGACAGGAAGCTATGGCTACACCTTC.

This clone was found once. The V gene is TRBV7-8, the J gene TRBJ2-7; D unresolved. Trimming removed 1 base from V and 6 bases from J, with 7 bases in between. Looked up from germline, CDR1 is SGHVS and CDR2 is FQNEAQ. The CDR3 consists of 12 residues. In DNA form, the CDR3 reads TGTGCCAGCAGCTTAGTCGACTCCGAGCAGTACTTC. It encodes CASSLVDSEQYF.

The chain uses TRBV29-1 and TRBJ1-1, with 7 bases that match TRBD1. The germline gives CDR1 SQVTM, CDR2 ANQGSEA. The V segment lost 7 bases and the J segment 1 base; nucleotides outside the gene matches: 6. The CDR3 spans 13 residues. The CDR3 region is CSACRDRNTEAFF. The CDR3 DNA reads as TGCAGCGCTTGCAGGGACAGGAACACTGAAGCTTTCTTT.

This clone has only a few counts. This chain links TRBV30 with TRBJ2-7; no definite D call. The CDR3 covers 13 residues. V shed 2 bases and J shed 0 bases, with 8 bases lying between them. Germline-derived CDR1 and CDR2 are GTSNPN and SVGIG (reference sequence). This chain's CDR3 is CAWSTGFSYEQYF. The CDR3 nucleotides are TGTGCCTGGAGTACCGGGTTCTCCTACGAGCAGTACTTC.

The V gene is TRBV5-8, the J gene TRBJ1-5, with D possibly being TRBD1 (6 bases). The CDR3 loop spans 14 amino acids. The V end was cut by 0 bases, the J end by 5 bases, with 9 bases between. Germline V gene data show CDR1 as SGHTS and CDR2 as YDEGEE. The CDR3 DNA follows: TGTGCCAGCAGCTTGGGACAGGTTTATCAGCCCCAGCATTTT. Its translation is CASSLGQVYQPQHF.

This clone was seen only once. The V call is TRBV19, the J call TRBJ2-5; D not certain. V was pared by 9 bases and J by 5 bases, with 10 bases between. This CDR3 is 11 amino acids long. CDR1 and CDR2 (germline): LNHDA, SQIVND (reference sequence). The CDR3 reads CASQLGETQYF. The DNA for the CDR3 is TGTGCCAGCCAACTCGGGGAGACCCAGTACTTC.

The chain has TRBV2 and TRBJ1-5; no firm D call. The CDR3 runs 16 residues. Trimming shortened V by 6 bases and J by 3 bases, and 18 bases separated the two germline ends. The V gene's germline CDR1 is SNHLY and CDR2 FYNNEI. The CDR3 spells CASRANRGNDNQPQHF. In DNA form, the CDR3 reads TGTGCCAGCAGAGCAAACCGGGGAAACGACAATCAGCCCCAGCATTTT.

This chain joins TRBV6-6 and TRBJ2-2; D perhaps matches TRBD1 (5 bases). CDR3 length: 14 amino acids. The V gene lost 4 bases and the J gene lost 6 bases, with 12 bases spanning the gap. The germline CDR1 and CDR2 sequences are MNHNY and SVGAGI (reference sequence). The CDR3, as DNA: TGTGCCAGCAGTTTTTATGGGGCATCCGGGGAGCTGTTTTTT. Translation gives CASSFYGASGELFF.

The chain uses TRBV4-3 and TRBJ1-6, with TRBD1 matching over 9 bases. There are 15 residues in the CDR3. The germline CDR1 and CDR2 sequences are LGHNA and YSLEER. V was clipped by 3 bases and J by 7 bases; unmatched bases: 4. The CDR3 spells CASSHDRGRNSPLHF. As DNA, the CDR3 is TGCGCCAGCAGCCACGACAGGGGGAGGAATTCACCCCTCCACTTT.

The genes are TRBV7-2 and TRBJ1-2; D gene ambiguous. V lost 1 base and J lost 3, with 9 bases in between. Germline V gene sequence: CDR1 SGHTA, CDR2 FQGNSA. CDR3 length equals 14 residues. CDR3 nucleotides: TGTGCCAGCAGCTTAGATGGAGGAGACTATGGCTACACCTTC. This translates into CASSLDGGDYGYTF.

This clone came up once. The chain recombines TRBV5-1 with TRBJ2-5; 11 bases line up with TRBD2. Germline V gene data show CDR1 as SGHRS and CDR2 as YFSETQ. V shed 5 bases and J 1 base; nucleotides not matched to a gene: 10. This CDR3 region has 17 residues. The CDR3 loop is CASSSLAGGPVQETQYF. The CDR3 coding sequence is TGCGCCAGCAGTAGCCTAGCGGGGGGCCCAGTCCAAGAGACCCAGTACTTC.

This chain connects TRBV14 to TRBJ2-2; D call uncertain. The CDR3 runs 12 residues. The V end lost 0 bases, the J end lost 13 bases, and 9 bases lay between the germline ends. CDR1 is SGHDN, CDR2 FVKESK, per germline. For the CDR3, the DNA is TGTGCCAGCAGCCAAGAACGGGTTGGGCTGTTTTTT. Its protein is CASSQERVGLFF. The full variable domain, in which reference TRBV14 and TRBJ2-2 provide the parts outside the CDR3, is EAGVTQFPSHSVIEKGQTVTLRCDPISGHDNLYWYRRVMGKEIKFLLHFVKESKQDESGMPNNRFLAERTGGTYSTLKVQPAELEDSGVYFCASSQERVGLFFGEGSRLTVL.

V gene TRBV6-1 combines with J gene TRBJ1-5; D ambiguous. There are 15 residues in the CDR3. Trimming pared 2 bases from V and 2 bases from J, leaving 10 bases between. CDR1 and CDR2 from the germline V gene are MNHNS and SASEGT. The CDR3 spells CASSELRTGNQPQHF. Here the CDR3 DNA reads TGTGCCAGCAGTGAACTGCGTACGGGCAATCAGCCCCAGCATTTT.

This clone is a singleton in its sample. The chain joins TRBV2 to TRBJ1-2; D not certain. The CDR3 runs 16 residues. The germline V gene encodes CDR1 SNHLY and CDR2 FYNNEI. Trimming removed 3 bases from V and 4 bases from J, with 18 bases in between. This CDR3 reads CASSDPVGGHPYGYTF. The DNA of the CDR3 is TGTGCCAGCAGTGACCCTGTTGGCGGGCACCCCTATGGCTACACCTTC.

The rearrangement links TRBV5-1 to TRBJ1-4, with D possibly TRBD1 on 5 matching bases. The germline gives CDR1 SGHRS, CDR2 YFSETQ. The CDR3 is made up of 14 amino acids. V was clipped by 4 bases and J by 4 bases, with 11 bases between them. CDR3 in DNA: TGCGCCAGCAGCCCGCAGGGAGGTAATGAAAAACTGTTTTTT. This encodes CASSPQGGNEKLFF.

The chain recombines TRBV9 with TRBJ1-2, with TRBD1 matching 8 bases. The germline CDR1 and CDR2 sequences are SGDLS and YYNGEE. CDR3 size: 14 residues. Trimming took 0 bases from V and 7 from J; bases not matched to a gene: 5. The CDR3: CASSVATGGCGYTF. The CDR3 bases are TGTGCCAGCAGCGTAGCAACAGGGGGTTGTGGCTACACCTTC.

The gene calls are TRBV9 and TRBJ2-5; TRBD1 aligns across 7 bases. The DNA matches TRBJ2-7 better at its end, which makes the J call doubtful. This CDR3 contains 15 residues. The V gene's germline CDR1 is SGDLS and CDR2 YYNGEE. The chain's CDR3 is CASSRGQISSYEQYF. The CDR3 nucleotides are TGTGCCAGCAGCCGGGGACAGATTAGCTCCTACGAGCAGTACTTC.

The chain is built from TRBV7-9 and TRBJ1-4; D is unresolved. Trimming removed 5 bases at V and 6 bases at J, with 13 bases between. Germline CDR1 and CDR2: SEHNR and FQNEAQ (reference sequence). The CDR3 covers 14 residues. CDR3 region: CASSIFGGYEKLFF. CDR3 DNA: TGTGCCAGCAGCATCTTTGGCGGGTATGAAAAACTGTTTTTT.

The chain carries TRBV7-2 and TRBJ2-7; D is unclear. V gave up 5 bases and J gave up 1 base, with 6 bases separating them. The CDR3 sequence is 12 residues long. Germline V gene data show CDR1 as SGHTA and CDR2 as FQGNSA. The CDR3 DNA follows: TGTGCCAGCAGCCCGCGATCCTACGAGCAGTACTTC. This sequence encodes CASSPRSYEQYF. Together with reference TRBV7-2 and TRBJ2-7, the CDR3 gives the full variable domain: GAGVSQSPSNKVTEKGKDVELRCDPISGHTALYWYRQSLGQGLEFLIYFQGNSAPDKSGLPSDRFSAERTGGSVSTLTIQRTQQEDSAVYLCASSPRSYEQYFGPGTRLTVT.

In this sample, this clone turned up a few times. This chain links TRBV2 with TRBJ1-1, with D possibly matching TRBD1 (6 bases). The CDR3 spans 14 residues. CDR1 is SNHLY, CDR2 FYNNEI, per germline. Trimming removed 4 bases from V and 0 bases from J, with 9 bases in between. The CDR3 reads CASSAQGVNTEAFF. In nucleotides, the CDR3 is TGTGCCAGCAGTGCACAGGGTGTGAACACTGAAGCTTTCTTT.

The CDR3 here is CASSFPGQMNTEAFF. CDR3 DNA: TGTGCCAGTAGTTTCCCGGGACAGATGAACACTGAAGCTTTCTTT. The gene calls are TRBV19 and TRBJ1-1; TRBD1 matches at 7 bases. The V segment lost 5 bases and the J segment 0 bases; nucleotides outside the gene matches: 6. Germline values: CDR1 LNHDA, CDR2 SQIVND (reference sequence). CDR3 length: 15 residues.

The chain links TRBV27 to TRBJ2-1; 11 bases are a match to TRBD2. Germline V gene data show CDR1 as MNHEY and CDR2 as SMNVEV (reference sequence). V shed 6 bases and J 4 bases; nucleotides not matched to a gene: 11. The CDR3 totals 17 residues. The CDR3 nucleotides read TGTGCCAGCAGGCCGACTAGCGGGGACCCCTTTTACAATGAGCAGTTCTTC. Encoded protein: CASRPTSGDPFYNEQFF.

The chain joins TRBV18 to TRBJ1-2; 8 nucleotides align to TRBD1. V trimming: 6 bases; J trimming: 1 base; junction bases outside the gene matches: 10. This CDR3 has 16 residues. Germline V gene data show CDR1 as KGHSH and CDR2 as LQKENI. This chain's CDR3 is CASSPVGDRGNYGYTF. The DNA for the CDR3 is TGTGCCAGCTCCCCAGTGGGCGACAGGGGTAACTATGGCTACACCTTC.

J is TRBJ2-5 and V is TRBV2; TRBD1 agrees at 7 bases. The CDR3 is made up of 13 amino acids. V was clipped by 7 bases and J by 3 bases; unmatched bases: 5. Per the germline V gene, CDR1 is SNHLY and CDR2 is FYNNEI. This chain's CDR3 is CASKGDSKETQYF. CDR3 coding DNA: TGTGCCAGCAAAGGGGACAGTAAAGAGACCCAGTACTTC.